This T cell receptor (beta chain) is from a study of Ad26.COV2.S vaccination and SARS-CoV-2 variants. Regarding the study as a whole: Analyses that measured TCR breadth and depth may have underestimated total T cell responses. CD8+ and CD4+ T cells specific for spike reportedly responded with substantial breadth after vaccination.

The CDR3 has 15 residues. Looked up from germline, CDR1 is KGHDR and CDR2 is SFDVKD. V shed 3 bases and J 5 bases; nucleotides not matched to a gene: 8. On this clone itself: As yet, its antigen is unknown.

Clones were sequenced by immunoSEQ multiplex PCR, and TCRdb holds only the in-frame ones, with some missing. The sample has over 110,000 clones; 80% to 90% are singletons. The rearrangement uses TRBV24-1 and TRBJ2-5; 7 bases align to TRBD2. The source is a human donor who had recovered from COVID-19. The material sequenced was peripheral blood, taken after recovery from COVID-19. In DNA, the CDR3 is TGTGCCACCAGTGATAGGGTGACTAGCTTGGAGACCCAGTACTTC. The encoded protein is CATSDRVTSLETQYF.